These 5 T cell receptor beta chains share one sample of origin, sequenced in a study of post-analysis software for immune sequencing data. Study results and limitations: The study found TRBV5-6, TRBV5-1 and TRBV20-1 among five or six TRBV segments more frequent in patients than controls.

What these receptors recognize is not known. Tagging with unique molecular identifiers was a feature of the TCR beta cDNA libraries. One entry per CDR3 protein, called by TCRdb with MiXCR from the PCR reads. This table holds fewer than 700,000 distinct CDR3 sequences, 44% found once. The sequencing sample was made of blood. The receptors derive from a girl aged 10 to 17 with multiple sclerosis.

The rearrangement uses TRBV25-1 and TRBJ1-2; possibly TRBD1 for D (5 bases). CDR1 is MGHDK, CDR2 SYGVNS, per germline. V lost 1 base, J lost 4 bases, and 13 bases lay in between. This CDR3 has 15 residues. CDR3 amino acids: CASSESPGPPYGYTF. Here the CDR3 DNA reads TGTGCCAGCAGTGAATCCCCGGGGCCCCCCTATGGCTACACCTTC.

The V gene is TRBV29-1, the J gene TRBJ2-7; D ambiguous. The CDR3 extends over 13 amino acids. Trimming removed 7 bases from V and 0 bases from J, with 13 bases in between. CDR1 is SQVTM and CDR2 is ANQGSEA in the germline V gene. The CDR3 DNA sequence: TGCAGCGCGACTCTAAGGAGCTCCTACGAGCAGTACTTC. It is translated as CSATLRSSYEQYF.

The chain is built from TRBV5-1 and TRBJ2-1; 8 positions match TRBD2. Germline V gene sequence: CDR1 SGHRS, CDR2 YFSETQ. V gave up 4 bases and J gave up 0 bases; unmatched junction bases: 15. This CDR3 comprises 19 residues. DNA of the CDR3: TGCGCCAGCAGCCCCGTGGGGGTAGCGGGACCGTCCTCCTACAATGAGCAGTTCTTC. Protein sequence: CASSPVGVAGPSSYNEQFF.

On this clonotype: Since the CDR3 does not end with the conserved phenylalanine or tryptophan, this likely comes from a read error. This chain's CDR3 is CASSLEVAGVDEQFL. The CDR3 nucleotides are TGCGCCAGCAGCCTGGAGGTAGCGGGAGTCGATGAGCAGTTCTTG. The gene calls are TRBV5-1 and TRBJ2-1; 9 positions match TRBD2. Germline V gene data show CDR1 as SGHRS and CDR2 as YFSETQ. The CDR3 consists of 15 residues. The trim removed 4 bases at V and 8 bases at J, leaving 10 bases unmatched.

The rearrangement joins TRBV9 to TRBJ1-1; 9 nucleotides align to TRBD1. The V gene end was trimmed by 3 bases and the J gene end by 1 base; junction bases not matched to a gene: 4. Germline V gives CDR1 SGDLS, CDR2 YYNGEE. CDR3 length: 15 residues. Here the CDR3 reads CASSGGTGSNTEAFF. The CDR3 DNA is TGTGCCAGCAGCGGAGGGACAGGGTCGAACACTGAAGCTTTCTTT.